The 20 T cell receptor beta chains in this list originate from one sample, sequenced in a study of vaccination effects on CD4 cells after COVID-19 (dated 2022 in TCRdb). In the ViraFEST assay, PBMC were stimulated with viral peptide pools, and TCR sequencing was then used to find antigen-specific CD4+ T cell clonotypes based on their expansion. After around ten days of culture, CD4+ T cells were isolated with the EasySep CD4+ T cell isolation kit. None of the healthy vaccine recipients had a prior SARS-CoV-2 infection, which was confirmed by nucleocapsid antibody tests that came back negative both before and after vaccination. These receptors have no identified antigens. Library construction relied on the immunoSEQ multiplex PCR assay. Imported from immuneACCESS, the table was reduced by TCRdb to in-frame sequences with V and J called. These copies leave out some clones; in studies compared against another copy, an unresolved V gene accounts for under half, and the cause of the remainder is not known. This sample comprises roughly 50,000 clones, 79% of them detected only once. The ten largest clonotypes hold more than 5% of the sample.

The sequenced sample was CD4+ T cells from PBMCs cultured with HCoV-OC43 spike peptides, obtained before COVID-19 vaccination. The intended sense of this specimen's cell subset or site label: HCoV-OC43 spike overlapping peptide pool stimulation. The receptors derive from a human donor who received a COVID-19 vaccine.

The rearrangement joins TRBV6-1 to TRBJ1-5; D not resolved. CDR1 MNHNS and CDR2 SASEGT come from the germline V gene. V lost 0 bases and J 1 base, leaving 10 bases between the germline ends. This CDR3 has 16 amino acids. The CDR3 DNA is TGTGCCAGCAGTGAAGCTGCCAGGCGGAGCAATCAGCCCCAGCATTTT. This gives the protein CASSEAARRSNQPQHF.

CDR3 sequence reads: CASSDSDRRNTEAFF. CDR3 nucleotides: TGTGCCAGCAGCGACTCGGACAGGAGGAACACTGAAGCTTTCTTT. This sequence joins TRBV3-1 (or the pseudogene TRBV3-2) and TRBJ1-1; TRBD1 matches at 7 bases. V was pared by 5 bases and J by 1 base, with 7 bases of the junction left unmatched. The CDR3 extends over 15 amino acids. Germline loops: CDR1 LGHDT, CDR2 YNNKEL (reference sequence).

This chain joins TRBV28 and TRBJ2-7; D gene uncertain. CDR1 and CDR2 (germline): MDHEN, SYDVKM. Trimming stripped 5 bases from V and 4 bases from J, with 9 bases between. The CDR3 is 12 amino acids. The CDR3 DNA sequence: TGTGCCAGCAGTACTGGGCAATACGAGCAGTACGTC. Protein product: CASSTGQYEQYV.

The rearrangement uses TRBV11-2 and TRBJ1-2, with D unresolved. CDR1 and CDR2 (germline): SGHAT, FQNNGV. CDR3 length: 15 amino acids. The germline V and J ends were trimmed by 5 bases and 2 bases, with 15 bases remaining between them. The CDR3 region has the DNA TGTGCCAGCAGCCAACCCCCGACGGAAAACTATGGCTACACCTTC. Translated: CASSQPPTENYGYTF.

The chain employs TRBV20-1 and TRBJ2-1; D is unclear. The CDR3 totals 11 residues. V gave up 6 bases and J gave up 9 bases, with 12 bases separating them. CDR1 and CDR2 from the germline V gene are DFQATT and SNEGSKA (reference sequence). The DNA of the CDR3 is TGCAGTGCAGTTAGATCGGGTGAGCAGTTCTTC. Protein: CSAVRSGEQFF.

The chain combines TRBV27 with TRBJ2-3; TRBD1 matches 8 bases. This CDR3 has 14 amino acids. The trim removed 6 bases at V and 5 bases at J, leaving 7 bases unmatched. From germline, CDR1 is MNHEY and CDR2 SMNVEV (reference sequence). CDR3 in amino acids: CASRTDRAGDTQYF. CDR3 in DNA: TGTGCCAGCAGGACGGACAGGGCGGGAGATACGCAGTATTTT.

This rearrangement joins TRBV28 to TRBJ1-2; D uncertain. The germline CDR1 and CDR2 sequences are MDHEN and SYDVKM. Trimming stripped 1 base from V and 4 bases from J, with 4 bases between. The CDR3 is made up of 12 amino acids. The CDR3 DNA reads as TGTGCCAGCAGTTTATATCCCTATGGCTACACCTTC. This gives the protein CASSLYPYGYTF.

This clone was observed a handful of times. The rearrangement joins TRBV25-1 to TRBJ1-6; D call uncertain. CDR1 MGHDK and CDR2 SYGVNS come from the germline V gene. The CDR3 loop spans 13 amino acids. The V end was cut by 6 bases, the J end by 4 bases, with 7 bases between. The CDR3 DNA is TGTGCCAGCAGCGCGCGGTATAATTCACCCCTCCACTTT. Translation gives CASSARYNSPLHF.

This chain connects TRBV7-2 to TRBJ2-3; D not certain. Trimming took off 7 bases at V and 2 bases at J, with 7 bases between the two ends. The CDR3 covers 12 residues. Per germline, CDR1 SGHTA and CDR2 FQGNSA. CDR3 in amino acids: CASNKFTDTQYF. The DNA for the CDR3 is TGTGCCAGCAACAAATTCACAGATACGCAGTATTTT. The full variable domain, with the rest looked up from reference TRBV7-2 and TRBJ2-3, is GAGVSQSPSNKVTEKGKDVELRCDPISGHTALYWYRQSLGQGLEFLIYFQGNSAPDKSGLPSDRFSAERTGGSVSTLTIQRTQQEDSAVYLCASNKFTDTQYFGPGTRLTVL.

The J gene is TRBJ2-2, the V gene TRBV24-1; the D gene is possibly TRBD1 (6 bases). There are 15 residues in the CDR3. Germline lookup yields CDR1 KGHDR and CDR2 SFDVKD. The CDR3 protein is CPGAQTGTNTGELFF. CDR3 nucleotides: TGTCCCGGAGCTCAGACAGGAACGAACACCGGGGAGCTGTTTTTT.

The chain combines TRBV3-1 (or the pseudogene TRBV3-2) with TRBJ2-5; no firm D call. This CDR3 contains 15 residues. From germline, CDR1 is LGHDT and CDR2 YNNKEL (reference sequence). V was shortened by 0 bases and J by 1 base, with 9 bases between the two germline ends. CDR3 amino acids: CASSQDPTAQETQYF. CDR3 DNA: TGTGCCAGCAGCCAAGACCCGACGGCCCAAGAGACCCAGTACTTC.

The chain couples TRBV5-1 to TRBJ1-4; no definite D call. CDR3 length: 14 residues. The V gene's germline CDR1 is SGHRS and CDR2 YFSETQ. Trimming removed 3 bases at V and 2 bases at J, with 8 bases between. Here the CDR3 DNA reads TGCGCCAGCAGCTCGACATCCACTAATGAAAAACTGTTTTTT. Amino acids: CASSSTSTNEKLFF.

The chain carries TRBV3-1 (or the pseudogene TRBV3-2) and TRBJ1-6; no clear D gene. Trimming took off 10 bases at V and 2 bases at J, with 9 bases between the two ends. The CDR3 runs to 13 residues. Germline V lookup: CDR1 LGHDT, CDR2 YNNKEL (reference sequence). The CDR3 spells CATRGPYNSPLHF. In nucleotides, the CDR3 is TGTGCCACCCGAGGGCCCTATAATTCACCCCTCCACTTT.

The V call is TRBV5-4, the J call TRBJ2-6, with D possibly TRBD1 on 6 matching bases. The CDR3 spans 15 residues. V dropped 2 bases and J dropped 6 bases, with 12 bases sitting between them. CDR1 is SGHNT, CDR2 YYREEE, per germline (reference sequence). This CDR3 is CASSFGGAEANVLTF. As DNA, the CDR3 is TGTGCCAGCAGCTTTGGGGGCGCGGAGGCCAACGTCCTGACTTTC.

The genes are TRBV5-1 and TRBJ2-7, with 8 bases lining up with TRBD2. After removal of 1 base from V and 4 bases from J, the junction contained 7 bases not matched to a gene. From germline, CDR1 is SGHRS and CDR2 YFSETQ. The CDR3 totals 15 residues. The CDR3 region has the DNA TGCGCCAGCAGCTTGACCTCGGGGGGGAGATACGAGCAGTACGTC. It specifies CASSLTSGGRYEQYV.

The CDR3 reads CASNPRRGNEQFF. The CDR3 DNA is TGTGCCAGCAACCCAAGGCGCGGCAATGAGCAGTTCTTC. This chain joins TRBV2 and TRBJ2-1, with unresolved D. V was clipped by 7 bases and J by 6 bases, with 13 bases between them. From germline, CDR1 is SNHLY and CDR2 FYNNEI. The CDR3 is made up of 13 amino acids.

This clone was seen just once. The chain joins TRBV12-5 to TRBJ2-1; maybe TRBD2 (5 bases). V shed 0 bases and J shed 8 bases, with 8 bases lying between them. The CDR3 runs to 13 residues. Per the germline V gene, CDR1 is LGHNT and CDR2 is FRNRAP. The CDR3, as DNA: TGTGCTAGTGGTTTGGTCACCGGGGATGAGCAGTTCTTC. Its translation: CASGLVTGDEQFF.

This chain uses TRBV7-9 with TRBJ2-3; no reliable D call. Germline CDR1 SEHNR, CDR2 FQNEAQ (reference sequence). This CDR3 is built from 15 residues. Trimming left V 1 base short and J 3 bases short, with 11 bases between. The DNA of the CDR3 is TGTGCCAGCAGCTTAGTTTCAAGTCGGACAGATACGCAGTATTTT. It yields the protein CASSLVSSRTDTQYF.

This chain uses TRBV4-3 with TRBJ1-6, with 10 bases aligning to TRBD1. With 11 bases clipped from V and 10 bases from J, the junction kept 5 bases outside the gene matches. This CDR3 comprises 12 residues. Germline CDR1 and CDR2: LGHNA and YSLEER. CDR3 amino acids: CASRDRGSPLHF. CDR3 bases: TGCGCCTCCCGGGACAGGGGATCACCCCTCCACTTT.

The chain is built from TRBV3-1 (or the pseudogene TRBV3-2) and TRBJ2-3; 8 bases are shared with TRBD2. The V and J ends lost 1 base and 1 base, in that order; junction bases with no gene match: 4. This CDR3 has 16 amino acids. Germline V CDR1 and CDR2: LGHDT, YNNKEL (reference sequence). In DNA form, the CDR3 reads TGTGCCAGCAGCCAAGGTGCAGCGGGGGGCACAGATACGCAGTATTTT. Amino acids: CASSQGAAGGTDTQYF.